The source of this T cell receptor (beta chain) is a study of T and B cells in COVID-19 patients. Looking at the study overall: Of 20 to 25 active-infection patients, approximately 17 carried comorbidities linked to unfavorable COVID-19 outcome.

This clonotype has at least ten counts. Each TRB amplification used about 220-500 ng of genomic DNA from blood. The V end lost 2 bases, the J end lost 3 bases, and 2 bases lay between the germline ends. Looked up from germline, CDR1 is MNHNS and CDR2 is SASEGT. The CDR3 totals 11 residues. TRB rearrangements were amplified by multiplex PCR with BIOMED2 TRB-A/B primers. TCRdb used MiXCR to reprocess the multiplex PCR reads, holding one entry per CDR3 protein. The profile shows over 7,000 distinct CDR3 sequences, approximately 24% of them singletons. This rearrangement joins TRBV6-1 to TRBJ2-7, with D hard to call. What was sequenced was blood. The clonotype comes from a human donor who had recovered from COVID-19. The CDR3 nucleotides read TGTGCCAGCAGTGAACTCTACGAGCAGTACTTC. Translation gives CASSELYEQYF.